This T cell receptor beta chain was documented in a study of T cell responses to AZD1222 COVID-19 vaccine. Study findings and constraints: The study identified only six AZD1222 recipients as seropositive at baseline. Among the donors, most were white British and more were female, and clonal diversity was possibly underestimated.

With regard to this clone: Its cognate antigen is unknown.

Germline CDR1 GTSNPN, CDR2 SVGIG (reference sequence). The V and J ends lost 1 base and 9 bases respectively, with 13 bases between them. The CDR3 consists of 13 residues. Assay used: immunoSEQ multiplex PCR; TCRdb lists only in-frame clones, some missing. The table lists over 50,000 clones, 75% to 90% of them singletons. This clonotype originated in an adult in good health. Here the sequenced sample was peripheral blood, taken on day 0 of AZD1222 vaccination. The chain combines TRBV30 with TRBJ1-5, with D unresolved. Written as DNA, the CDR3 is TGTGCCTGGAGTGAGTCAGGCCTTTGGCCCCAGCATTTT. Translated, it gives CAWSESGLWPQHF. Variable domain in full (rest from reference TRBV30 and TRBJ1-5): SQTIHQWPATLVQPVGSPLSLECTVEGTSNPNLYWYRQAAGRGLQLLFYSVGIGQISSEVPQNLSASRPQDRQFILSSKKLLLSDSGFYLCAWSESGLWPQHFGDGTRLSIL.